This T cell receptor (beta chain) was documented in a study of cytomegalovirus exposure and HLA in healthy donors. The study ran its PCR with 60 Vbeta and 13 Jbeta primers. The table came from immunoSEQ multiplex PCR; TCRdb's copy has only in-frame clones and leaves some out. The sample lists about 210,000 clones, approximately 79% occurring once. V gave up 5 bases and J gave up 2 bases, with 9 bases separating them. CDR1 and CDR2 (germline): SGHTA, FQGNSA. The CDR3 has 14 amino acids. The sequence was collected from a male donor in good health and CMV-seronegative. This sequence joins TRBV7-2 and TRBJ2-2; D is perhaps TRBD1 (5 bases). Sequencing was carried out using PBMCs. CDR3 residues: CASSLTANTGELFF. DNA for the CDR3: TGTGCCAGCAGCCTGACAGCTAACACCGGGGAGCTGTTTTTT.